This T cell receptor beta chain originates from a study of CD4 and CD8 cells across lung adenocarcinoma regions. This clonotype has only one observation. The V gene's germline CDR1 is MNHEY and CDR2 SVGAGI. CDR3 size: 11 residues. Samples came from patients with localized non-small cell lung adenocarcinoma. MiXCR was run by TCRdb on the PCR reads, yielding one entry per CDR3 protein. The sample records more than 3,500 distinct CDR3 sequences, roughly three fifths being singletons. The V gene is TRBV6-5, the J gene TRBJ2-2, with D hard to call. The end of the DNA fits TRBJ2-3 better, so the J call may be wrong. This TCR was sampled from a female donor with lung adenocarcinoma. The CD4 and CD8 labels of this study may be unreliable. The specimen was CD4+ T cells from the margin of a lung tumor. The CDR3 coding sequence is TGTGCCAGTATTAGCTCCGATACGCAGTATTTT. Translated: CASISSDTQYF.